This record looks at one TCR beta chain sequence and its context. Its antigen remains unidentified. The data were taken from a study of CD8+CD57+ T cells in acquired aplastic anemia. Study overall: CD4+ and CD8+ cells, once sorted, gave DNA averaging roughly 3.2 ug.

CD8+CD57+ cell expansion, shown by flow cytometry, had occurred in the patients selected for sequencing. The diagnosis in all patients was severe acquired aplastic anemia. When blood sampling took place, the patients had received no therapy. Researchers used genomic DNA as the template to profile TCR beta VDJ and CDR3. TCRdb processed the reads anew with MiXCR; each CDR3 protein has one entry. This table holds approximately 250,000 distinct CDR3 sequences, 70% to 85% found once. Findings and caveats of the study: In common between the patients and the controls were some 29 CD8+ CDR3 sequences.

Trimming took 4 bases from V and 3 from J; bases not matched to a gene: 7. This CDR3 contains 14 residues. Germline V gene data show CDR1 as SGHNT and CDR2 as YYREEE (reference sequence). Sequencing input: sorted CD4+, CD8+, or CD8+CD57+ T cells (not recorded which) from PBMCs. This chain joins TRBV5-4 and TRBJ2-7; 7 bases are shared with TRBD1. The clonotype comes from a human donor with aplastic anemia. CDR3 protein: CASSVYRGDYEQYF. CDR3 nucleotides: TGTGCCAGCAGCGTCTACAGGGGAGACTACGAGCAGTACTTC.